Detailed here is one T cell receptor beta chain. The data stem from a study of blood T cell repertoires in COVID-19. Background on the study: Some COVID-19 samples were acute and others convalescent; all came from the United States, Italy and Spain. The cDNA or gDNA used as material had been derived from T cells, B-cell-depleted T cells, or PBMCs.

Individuals aged about 18 to 90 years were recruited from about two dozen US areas. Participants reported their clinical history, and cohort assignment relied on those reports. From germline, CDR1 is SGHDN and CDR2 FVKESK. Trimming stripped 5 bases from V and 7 bases from J, with 9 bases between. The CDR3 is 11 amino acids. The repertoire was sequenced with immunoSEQ multiplex PCR; TCRdb's copy has only in-frame clones and lacks some. The repertoire has about 280,000 clones, around 80% of them found once; the top ten carry less than 5.5%. The source is a man aged 40-55 years who had been exposed to COVID-19. This chain joins TRBV14 and TRBJ2-7; D gene unclear. Sequencing was carried out using PBMCs or T cells enriched from blood (not recorded which). The DNA for the CDR3 is TGTGCCAGCAGCTTGTACGGGGAGCAGTACTTC. Amino acids: CASSLYGEQYF.